This is a list of T cell receptor beta chains from one sample in a study of CD8 T cells in Susac syndrome. TCRdb independently ran MiXCR on the immunoSEQ multiplex PCR reads; one entry per CDR3 protein. This table holds approximately 140,000 distinct CDR3 sequences, around 94% found once. Sequences were obtained from CD8+ T cells from PBMCs. The receptors here all came from a human donor in good health. Each CDR3 is given with its conserved first and last residue. Fields, in order: V gene, clone size, D gene, J gene, CDR3 protein, CDR3 DNA. A D gene is named only where the DNA matches it firmly. A row's size may be missing; if present it is once, few, many or a size class.

V gene: TRBV29-1
clone size: -
D gene: -
J gene: TRBJ2-7
CDR3 protein: CSVAGLDSYEQYF
CDR3 DNA: TGCAGCGTTGCGGGCTTGGACTCCTACGAGCAGTACTTC

V gene: TRBV6-5
clone size: -
D gene: -
J gene: TRBJ2-2
CDR3 protein: CASNPDTGELFF
CDR3 DNA: TGTGCCAGCAACCCAGACACCGGGGAGCTGTTTTTT

V gene: TRBV7-6
clone size: -
D gene: -
J gene: TRBJ2-7
CDR3 protein: CASREGLSYEQYF
CDR3 DNA: TGTGCCAGCAGGGAGGGGCTCTCCTACGAGCAGTACTTC

V gene: TRBV7-9
clone size: -
D gene: -
J gene: TRBJ2-7
CDR3 protein: CASSSQEGGEQYF
CDR3 DNA: TGTGCCAGCAGCTCCCAAGAGGGGGGCGAGCAGTACTTC

V gene: TRBV9
clone size: -
D gene: -
J gene: TRBJ2-1
CDR3 protein: CASSFRGYGDEQFF
CDR3 DNA: TGTGCCAGCAGCTTTCGGGGGTATGGGGATGAGCAGTTCTTC

V gene: TRBV23-1
clone size: -
D gene: -
J gene: TRBJ2-7
CDR3 protein: CASKGSRSYEQYF
CDR3 DNA: TGCGCCAGCAAGGGAAGCCGCTCCTACGAGCAGTACTTC

V gene: TRBV6-5
clone size: -
D gene: -
J gene: TRBJ2-3
CDR3 protein: CASSLGNTQYF
CDR3 DNA: TGTGCCAGCAGTTTGGGTAATACGCAGTATTTT

V gene: TRBV20-1
clone size: -
D gene: TRBD2
J gene: TRBJ2-1
CDR3 protein: CSAGHSGRGSYNEQFF
CDR3 DNA: TGCAGTGCTGGCCATAGCGGGAGAGGCTCCTACAATGAGCAGTTCTTC

V gene: TRBV29-1
clone size: -
D gene: -
J gene: TRBJ2-7
CDR3 protein: CSVGSSYEQYF
CDR3 DNA: TGCAGCGTTGGTTCGTCCTACGAGCAGTACTTC

V gene: TRBV7-6
clone size: -
D gene: -
J gene: TRBJ1-4
CDR3 protein: CASSMGGKLFF
CDR3 DNA: TGTGCCAGCAGCATGGGGGGAAAACTGTTTTTT

V gene: TRBV20-1
clone size: once
D gene: TRBD2
J gene: TRBJ2-3
CDR3 protein: CSARDKWTSGRSYSTDTQYF
CDR3 DNA: TGCAGTGCTAGAGACAAATGGACTAGCGGGAGGAGTTACTCCACAGATACGCAGTATTTT

V gene: TRBV4-2
clone size: -
D gene: TRBD1
J gene: TRBJ2-1
CDR3 protein: CASMDRDRGLYNEQFF
CDR3 DNA: TGTGCCAGCATGGACCGAGACAGGGGATTGTACAATGAGCAGTTCTTC

V gene: TRBV29-1
clone size: -
D gene: -
J gene: TRBJ2-7
CDR3 protein: CSVPGPYRSYEQYF
CDR3 DNA: TGCAGCGTCCCTGGTCCTTATCGGTCCTACGAGCAGTACTTC

V gene: TRBV6-6
clone size: -
D gene: -
J gene: TRBJ2-3
CDR3 protein: CASKTGADTQYF
CDR3 DNA: TGTGCCAGCAAGACGGGGGCAGATACGCAGTATTTT

V gene: TRBV29-1
clone size: -
D gene: -
J gene: TRBJ1-1
CDR3 protein: CSVPNAGEAFF
CDR3 DNA: TGCAGCGTACCGAACGCGGGGGAAGCTTTCTTT

V gene: TRBV9
clone size: -
D gene: TRBD1
J gene: TRBJ2-7
CDR3 protein: CASSGQGPYEQYF
CDR3 DNA: TGTGCCAGCTCTGGACAGGGCCCCTACGAGCAGTACTTC

V gene: TRBV5-6
clone size: -
D gene: TRBD2
J gene: TRBJ2-1
CDR3 protein: CASSLGLAGNEQFF
CDR3 DNA: TGTGCCAGCAGCTTGGGACTAGCGGGGAATGAGCAGTTCTTC

V gene: TRBV29-1
clone size: -
D gene: -
J gene: TRBJ1-2
CDR3 protein: CSVDRRDYGYTF
CDR3 DNA: TGCAGCGTTGACAGGAGGGACTATGGCTACACCTTC

V gene: TRBV7-2
clone size: -
D gene: -
J gene: TRBJ2-7
CDR3 protein: CASSYGLEQYF
CDR3 DNA: TGTGCCAGCAGCTACGGGTTAGAGCAGTACTTC

V gene: TRBV6-2/TRBV6-3
clone size: -
D gene: TRBD1
J gene: TRBJ2-7
CDR3 protein: CASSWDSTYEQYF
CDR3 DNA: TGTGCCAGCAGTTGGGACAGCACCTACGAGCAGTACTTC

V gene: TRBV21-1
clone size: -
D gene: -
J gene: TRBJ2-7
CDR3 protein: CASSKFGSQNSYEQYF
CDR3 DNA: TGTGCCAGCAGCAAATTTGGGAGCCAGAACTCCTACGAGCAGTACTTC

V gene: TRBV5-1
clone size: once
D gene: TRBD2
J gene: TRBJ2-1
CDR3 protein: CASTPGGGRNEQFF
CDR3 DNA: TGCGCCAGCACCCCCGGGGGCGGGAGGAATGAGCAGTTCTTC

V gene: TRBV29-1
clone size: -
D gene: -
J gene: TRBJ1-2
CDR3 protein: CSVEDNSGRRYGHTF
CDR3 DNA: TGCAGCGTTGAAGACAACTCCGGACGGCGCTATGGCCACACCTTC

V gene: TRBV7-9
clone size: -
D gene: TRBD1
J gene: TRBJ1-1
CDR3 protein: CASSSPSDRGYTEAFF
CDR3 DNA: TGTGCCAGCAGCTCACCTAGCGACAGGGGGTATACTGAAGCTTTCTTT

V gene: TRBV20-1
clone size: -
D gene: -
J gene: TRBJ2-1
CDR3 protein: CSARDPTSSYNEQFF
CDR3 DNA: TGCAGTGCTAGAGACCCGACTAGCTCCTACAATGAGCAGTTCTTC

V gene: TRBV20-1
clone size: -
D gene: TRBD2
J gene: TRBJ2-7
CDR3 protein: CSAPIGLAASYEQYF
CDR3 DNA: TGCAGTGCTCCTATTGGACTAGCGGCCTCCTACGAGCAGTACTTC

V gene: TRBV4-3
clone size: -
D gene: -
J gene: TRBJ1-4
CDR3 protein: CASSQDRATNEKLFF
CDR3 DNA: TGCGCCAGCAGCCAAGACAGGGCAACTAATGAAAAACTGTTTTTT

V gene: TRBV5-6
clone size: -
D gene: -
J gene: TRBJ1-2
CDR3 protein: CASSLGGQSYGYTF
CDR3 DNA: TGTGCCAGCAGCTTGGGCGGGCAGAGCTATGGCTACACCTTC

V gene: TRBV12-3/TRBV12-4
clone size: -
D gene: TRBD2
J gene: TRBJ2-1
CDR3 protein: CASSLGRALAGGDEQFF
CDR3 DNA: TGTGCCAGCAGTTTGGGCAGGGCACTAGCGGGAGGGGATGAGCAGTTCTTC

V gene: TRBV7-9
clone size: -
D gene: -
J gene: TRBJ2-7
CDR3 protein: CASSSELEQYF
CDR3 DNA: TGTGCCAGCAGCTCGGAACTCGAGCAGTACTTC

V gene: TRBV23-1
clone size: -
D gene: TRBD2
J gene: TRBJ2-2
CDR3 protein: CASRGLAGTGELFF
CDR3 DNA: TGCGCCAGCAGGGGACTAGCGGGCACCGGGGAGCTGTTTTTT

V gene: TRBV4-3
clone size: -
D gene: TRBD2
J gene: TRBJ2-1
CDR3 protein: CASSQDLPSGRPEWALF
CDR3 DNA: TGCGCCAGCAGCCAAGATCTTCCTAGCGGGAGGCCCGAATGGGCTCTCTTC

V gene: TRBV9
clone size: -
D gene: -
J gene: TRBJ2-1
CDR3 protein: CASSGGTVNNEQFF
CDR3 DNA: TGTGCCAGCAGCGGCGGGACTGTTAACAATGAGCAGTTCTTC

V gene: TRBV20-1
clone size: -
D gene: TRBD2
J gene: TRBJ2-1
CDR3 protein: CSAPSLGTSGRVVDEQFF
CDR3 DNA: TGCAGTGCCCCCTCCCTCGGGACTAGCGGGAGGGTGGTAGATGAGCAGTTCTTC

V gene: TRBV19
clone size: -
D gene: TRBD2
J gene: TRBJ2-7
CDR3 protein: CASSISGEDRNEQYF
CDR3 DNA: TGTGCCAGTAGTATTAGCGGGGAGGATCGAAACGAGCAGTACTTC

V gene: TRBV18
clone size: -
D gene: -
J gene: TRBJ2-7
CDR3 protein: CASSLDATYPSDEQYF
CDR3 DNA: TGTGCCAGCTCGCTCGATGCAACCTACCCTTCTGACGAGCAGTACTTC

V gene: TRBV12-3/TRBV12-4
clone size: -
D gene: TRBD2
J gene: TRBJ2-5
CDR3 protein: CASSHTTSGKETQYF
CDR3 DNA: TGTGCCAGCAGCCACACTACTAGCGGCAAAGAGACCCAGTACTTC

V gene: TRBV18
clone size: once
D gene: -
J gene: TRBJ2-7
CDR3 protein: CASSPPPGADYEQYF
CDR3 DNA: TGTGCCAGCTCACCACCGCCGGGGGCGGATTACGAGCAGTACTTC

V gene: TRBV28
clone size: -
D gene: -
J gene: TRBJ1-5
CDR3 protein: CASLMEGRDQPQHF
CDR3 DNA: TGTGCCAGCCTCATGGAGGGAAGGGATCAGCCCCAGCATTTT

V gene: TRBV29-1
clone size: -
D gene: -
J gene: TRBJ2-1
CDR3 protein: CSVATRYNNEQFF
CDR3 DNA: TGCAGCGTCGCGACTAGATACAATAATGAGCAGTTCTTC

V gene: TRBV23-1
clone size: -
D gene: -
J gene: TRBJ2-1
CDR3 protein: CARPGSHSSSYNEQFF
CDR3 DNA: TGCGCTAGGCCGGGTAGCCACTCGAGCTCCTACAATGAGCAGTTCTTC

V gene: TRBV20-1
clone size: -
D gene: -
J gene: TRBJ2-1
CDR3 protein: CSAQGEFSQSGEQFF
CDR3 DNA: TGCAGTGCCCAAGGGGAATTTAGTCAGTCCGGTGAGCAGTTCTTC

V gene: TRBV7-9
clone size: -
D gene: -
J gene: TRBJ2-7
CDR3 protein: CASSFNTEQYF
CDR3 DNA: TGTGCCAGCAGCTTCAACACAGAGCAGTACTTC

V gene: TRBV10-3
clone size: -
D gene: -
J gene: TRBJ2-7
CDR3 protein: CAPQSTPAVYEQYF
CDR3 DNA: TGTGCCCCCCAGTCCACACCCGCCGTCTACGAGCAGTACTTC

V gene: TRBV2
clone size: -
D gene: TRBD2
J gene: TRBJ2-7
CDR3 protein: CASSESTDSSGSSYEQYF
CDR3 DNA: TGTGCCAGCAGTGAATCAACGGATTCTAGCGGTAGCTCCTACGAGCAGTACTTC

V gene: TRBV15
clone size: -
D gene: TRBD2
J gene: TRBJ2-1
CDR3 protein: CATSRGTSGREQFF
CDR3 DNA: TGTGCCACCAGCAGAGGGACTAGCGGGAGGGAGCAGTTCTTC